Following are 27 T cell receptor beta chains from one sample sequenced in a study of T cell repertoires in cytomegalovirus infection (dated 2019 in TCRdb). The antigens for these receptors are not known. TCRdb lists the instrument as Illumina HiSeq 1500. The public reads were reanalyzed by TCRdb: fastp trimming at Q25, MiXCR alignment, in-frame beta chains only. Rows with a matching CDR3 protein are joined into one entry that keeps the most common DNA and genes. The sample profile shows some 560,000 distinct CDR3 sequences; roughly 43% of them were found once. 48% of the sample rests with the top ten. Per the publication, the treatment or condition label means: in vitro stimulation with specific CMV peptide epitopes to enrich CMV-specific T cells. The sequenced sample was cultured PBMCs, obtained from culture after CMV antigen stimulation. Receptors were obtained from a human donor in good health (CMV status not recorded). Some clones in this sample may be carry-over from other donors' samples.

The J gene is TRBJ1-5, the V gene TRBV7-8, with D tentatively TRBD1 (6 bases). The CDR3 has 15 residues. V gave up 1 base and J gave up 7 bases, with 14 bases separating them. Germline CDR1 reads SGHVS; CDR2 reads FQNEAQ. The CDR3 DNA reads as TGTGCCAGCAGCTTAGTGGGAGGGGGAGGGCAGCCCCAGCATTTT. This codes for CASSLVGGGGQPQHF.

The chain carries TRBV6-6 and TRBJ2-7, with 12 bases matching TRBD1. The CDR3 is made up of 14 amino acids. CDR1 is MNHNY and CDR2 is SVGAGI in the germline V gene (reference sequence). Trimming cost V 5 bases and J 7 bases; bases outside gene matches: 6. CDR3 region: CASSIRDRGLEQYF. The DNA of the CDR3 is TGTGCCAGCAGTATTCGGGACAGGGGGCTTGAGCAGTACTTC.

This chain joins TRBV7-2 and TRBJ2-1; 12 bases align to TRBD2. The CDR3 has 13 residues. Germline V gene sequence: CDR1 SGHTA, CDR2 FQGNSA. Trimming took 5 bases from V and 12 from J; bases not matched to a gene: 5. For the CDR3, the DNA is TGTGCCAGCAGCCCGACTAGCGGGGGTAGGCAGTTCTTC. Amino acid sequence: CASSPTSGGRQFF.

The gene calls are TRBV28 and TRBJ2-1; no reliable D call. Germline CDR1 is MDHEN and CDR2 is SYDVKM. This CDR3 spans 16 amino acids. Trimming removed 5 bases at V and 2 bases at J, with 16 bases between. The CDR3 region has the DNA TGTGCCAGCAGTCCCGTATATAAGGGCCCCTACAATGAGCAGTTCTTC. This encodes CASSPVYKGPYNEQFF.

This chain joins TRBV12-5 and TRBJ2-6, with a possible D match to TRBD1 (5 bases). V was trimmed by 1 base and J by 12 bases, leaving 10 bases between them. Germline lookup yields CDR1 LGHNT and CDR2 FRNRAP. The CDR3 loop spans 13 amino acids. CDR3 sequence: CASGLEQAAVLTF. The DNA of the CDR3 is TGTGCTAGTGGTTTGGAACAGGCCGCCGTCCTGACTTTC.

In this sample, this clonotype turned up once. CDR3 in DNA: TGTGCCAGCAGCCCCAGAGGACAGGTGTTTGGCACTGAAGCTTTCTTT. Translation gives CASSPRGQVFGTEAFF. The chain couples TRBV7-9 to TRBJ1-1, with 7 bases lining up with TRBD1. The length of the CDR3 is 16 residues. Germline V CDR1 and CDR2: SEHNR, FQNEAQ (reference sequence). The ends lost 5 bases at V and 4 bases at J; junction bases unmatched: 13. The full variable domain, in which reference TRBV7-9 and TRBJ1-1 provide the parts outside the CDR3, is DTGVSQNPRHKITKRGQNVTFRCDPISEHNRLYWYRQTLGQGPEFLTYFQNEAQLEKSRLLSDRFSAERPKGSFSTLEIQRTEQGDSAMYLCASSPRGQVFGTEAFFGQGTRLTVV.

This clonotype was seen more than once but under ten times. V is TRBV12-3 or TRBV12-4 and J is TRBJ2-3; possibly TRBD2 for D (6 bases). Deletions cut 6 bases from V and 5 bases from J, with 12 bases between. The CDR3 sequence is 13 residues long. CDR3 nucleotides: TGTGCCAGCAGGGGACTGGCCCTAGATACGCAGTATTTT. Translation gives CASRGLALDTQYF.

This clonotype appeared a few times. The V call is TRBV20-1, the J call TRBJ2-3; perhaps D is TRBD1 or TRBD2 (5 bases each). Trimming left V 6 bases short and J 8 bases short, with 21 bases between. CDR1 and CDR2 (germline): DFQATT, SNEGSKA (reference sequence). The CDR3 extends over 14 amino acids. The CDR3 spells CSAGEGLGIATQYF. DNA of the CDR3: TGCAGTGCCGGTGAGGGGCTGGGGATTGCTACGCAGTATTTT.

This clonotype was counted a few times. The J gene is TRBJ2-5, the V gene TRBV7-6; D is uncertain. CDR3 length: 13 residues. The germline V gene encodes CDR1 SGHVS and CDR2 FNYEAQ. Trimming pared 1 base from V and 7 bases from J, leaving 10 bases between. In DNA, the CDR3 is TGTGCCAGCAGCTTAGTGTACTTAGGGACCCAGTACTTC. Protein: CASSLVYLGTQYF.

This chain uses TRBV7-2 with TRBJ1-5, with 7 bases identical to TRBD1. CDR1 and CDR2 (germline): SGHTA, FQGNSA. The CDR3 totals 15 residues. The trim removed 5 bases at V and 0 bases at J, leaving 4 bases unmatched. CDR3 nucleotide sequence: TGTGCCAGCAGCCGGACAGGAGTTAGCAATCAGCCCCAGCATTTT. It yields the protein CASSRTGVSNQPQHF.

This clonotype is a singleton in its sample. The V call is TRBV20-1, the J call TRBJ2-1; D uncertain. CDR3 length: 13 amino acids. From germline, CDR1 is DFQATT and CDR2 SNEGSKA (reference sequence). With 4 bases removed from V and 6 bases from J, the gap between germline ends came to 13 bases. CDR3 sequence: CSAKPGLPNEQFF. In nucleotides, the CDR3 is TGCAGTGCTAAACCTGGCTTACCCAATGAGCAGTTCTTC.

The CDR3 reads CASSLDGAGTEAFF. The DNA of the CDR3 is TGTGCCAGCAGCTTAGATGGGGCGGGGACTGAAGCTTTCTTT. This chain connects TRBV7-3 to TRBJ1-1; D perhaps matches TRBD1 (5 bases). V was shortened by 2 bases and J by 5 bases, with 12 bases between the two germline ends. Germline-derived CDR1 and CDR2 are SGHTA and FQGTGA. The CDR3 has 14 amino acids.

The chain is built from TRBV19 and TRBJ1-5, with a tentative D call TRBD1 (5 bases). The germline V and J ends were trimmed by 4 bases and 2 bases, with 21 bases remaining between them. Looked up from germline, CDR1 is LNHDA and CDR2 is SQIVND (reference sequence). The CDR3 is 18 residues long. CDR3 loop: CASSTRDHSPKGNQPQHF. CDR3 bases: TGTGCCAGTAGTACCCGGGACCACTCCCCCAAAGGCAATCAGCCCCAGCATTTT.

This clonotype occurred a few times. The V call is TRBV19, the J call TRBJ1-4, with D unresolved. Germline V gene sequence: CDR1 LNHDA, CDR2 SQIVND (reference sequence). With 8 bases removed from V and 0 bases from J, the gap between germline ends came to 13 bases. The CDR3 has 15 amino acids. The CDR3 protein is CASQLTPTTNEKLFF. CDR3 in DNA: TGTGCCAGTCAACTAACGCCCACAACTAATGAAAAACTGTTTTTT.

This clonotype was counted a few times. V usage is TRBV2 and J usage is TRBJ2-7, with TRBD2 as a possible D gene (6 bases). Germline V gives CDR1 SNHLY, CDR2 FYNNEI. The CDR3 length is 15 residues. Trimming stripped 7 bases from V and 7 bases from J, with 23 bases between. This chain's CDR3 is CASIRGLGRVQEQYF. The CDR3 nucleotides are TGTGCCAGCATTCGGGGACTCGGCAGGGTGCAGGAGCAGTACTTC. The variable domain in full, completed from reference TRBV2 and TRBJ2-7, reads EPEVTQTPSHQVTQMGQEVILRCVPISNHLYFYWYRQILGQKVEFLVSFYNNEISEKSEIFDDQFSVERPDGSNFTLKIRSTKLEDSAMYFCASIRGLGRVQEQYFGPGTRLTVT.

V gene TRBV27 combines with J gene TRBJ1-1; D unclear. V was clipped by 8 bases and J by 10 bases, with 14 bases between them. Germline V lookup: CDR1 MNHEY, CDR2 SMNVEV (reference sequence). The CDR3 runs 11 residues. Here the CDR3 reads CASLPYPGAFF. The CDR3 DNA sequence: TGTGCCAGCCTACCTTACCCCGGAGCTTTCTTT.

This clonotype appeared a few times. The V gene is TRBV6-1, the J gene TRBJ1-6; a possible D gene is TRBD1 (6 bases). The CDR3 consists of 14 residues. CDR1 is MNHNS and CDR2 is SASEGT in the germline V gene. V was cut by 1 base and J by 10 bases, with 11 bases left in between. This CDR3 reads CASSEDRVHSPLHF. DNA of the CDR3: TGTGCCAGCAGTGAAGACAGGGTTCACTCACCCCTCCACTTT.

Only a few counts were recorded for this clonotype. V is TRBV7-2 and J is TRBJ2-1; D ambiguous. The CDR3 totals 11 residues. Trimming took off 2 bases at V and 10 bases at J, with 6 bases between the two ends. CDR1 and CDR2 (germline): SGHTA, FQGNSA. CDR3 in DNA: TGTGCCAGCAGCTTACATTACGAGCAGTTCTTC. Protein: CASSLHYEQFF.

This clonotype was seen only a few times. This chain links TRBV29-1 with TRBJ2-7; D unresolved. Trimming stripped 0 bases from V and 8 bases from J, with 17 bases between. The CDR3 totals 14 residues. CDR1 SQVTM and CDR2 ANQGSEA come from the germline V gene. CDR3 in amino acids: CSVEDPPSSSKQYF. The CDR3 coding sequence is TGCAGCGTTGAAGATCCCCCCTCCTCTTCGAAGCAGTACTTC.

The chain employs TRBV12-3 or TRBV12-4 and TRBJ2-2; D is ambiguous. Trimming shortened V by 6 bases and J by 4 bases, and 24 bases separated the two germline ends. The CDR3 consists of 18 residues. CDR3 protein: CASRSLGLKTSTTGELFF. The CDR3 DNA follows: TGTGCCAGCAGAAGTTTGGGCTTAAAGACCTCCACCACCGGGGAGCTGTTTTTT.

The chain is built from TRBV12-2 and TRBJ2-3; the tabulated D call, TRBD2, remains unverified against the DNA. TRBV12-2 is deemed a pseudogene. CDR3 length: 12 amino acids. In DNA, the CDR3 is TGTGCAAGTCGCCTCCCCACAGATACGCAGTATTTT. Translated: CASRLPTDTQYF.

The chain joins TRBV6-2 or TRBV6-3 to TRBJ1-5; D is undetermined. V was shortened by 2 bases and J by 11 bases, with 13 bases between the two germline ends. The CDR3 has 13 amino acids. CDR1 is MNHEY, CDR2 SVGEGT, per germline. Here the CDR3 DNA reads TGTGCCAGCAGTTACGGCGGCCTCACGGCCCAGCATTTT. It codes for CASSYGGLTAQHF.

This clonotype was seen repeatedly, ten times or more. The chain recombines TRBV7-2 with TRBJ2-1; 7 nucleotides line up with TRBD2. V lost 3 bases and J lost 9; bases outside the gene matches: 2. The CDR3 spans 12 residues. In germline, CDR1 is SGHTA, CDR2 FQGNSA. The CDR3 is CASSFREGEQFF. The CDR3 DNA follows: TGTGCCAGCAGCTTTAGGGAGGGTGAGCAGTTCTTC.

J is TRBJ1-1 and V is TRBV12-5; D ambiguous. The CDR3 length is 13 residues. The germline gives CDR1 LGHNT, CDR2 FRNRAP. V lost 6 bases, J lost 3 bases, and 11 bases lay in between. The CDR3 DNA follows: TGTGCTAGTGGCCTCCGCCCTGACACTGAAGCTTTCTTT. It codes for CASGLRPDTEAFF. Based on the CDR3 plus reference TRBV12-5 and TRBJ1-1, the full variable domain is DARVTQTPRHKVTEMGQEVTMRCQPILGHNTVFWYRQTMMQGLELLAYFRNRAPLDDSGMPKDRFSAEMPDATLATLKIQPSEPRDSAVYFCASGLRPDTEAFFGQGTRLTVV.

The rearrangement links TRBV12-3 or TRBV12-4 to TRBJ2-1; 10 bases align to TRBD2. The CDR3 is made up of 15 amino acids. V dropped 5 bases and J dropped 7; count of bases not matched to a gene: 8. For the CDR3, the DNA is TGTGCCAGCAGTGAGGCAGCGGGAGGGTGGAATGAGCAGTTCTTC. Its translation is CASSEAAGGWNEQFF.

In this sample, this clonotype turned up many times. The chain uses TRBV7-2 and TRBJ2-1, with 15 positions matching TRBD2. The V gene's germline CDR1 is SGHTA and CDR2 FQGNSA. CDR3 length: 18 amino acids. With V trimmed by 5 bases and J by 6 bases, 11 bases remained unmatched. The CDR3 protein is CASSIRPGTSGGPNEQFF. DNA of the CDR3: TGTGCCAGCAGCATCCGTCCCGGGACTAGCGGGGGGCCCAATGAGCAGTTCTTC.

This chain connects TRBV20-1 to TRBJ1-5; TRBD1 matches at 7 bases. Unmatched junction bases numbered 8, after V lost 3 bases and J lost 6 bases. This CDR3 contains 14 residues. Germline V gene data show CDR1 as DFQATT and CDR2 as SNEGSKA (reference sequence). This chain's CDR3 is CSARTGFEGQPQHF. The CDR3 nucleotides are TGCAGTGCTAGGACAGGGTTTGAAGGTCAGCCCCAGCATTTT.